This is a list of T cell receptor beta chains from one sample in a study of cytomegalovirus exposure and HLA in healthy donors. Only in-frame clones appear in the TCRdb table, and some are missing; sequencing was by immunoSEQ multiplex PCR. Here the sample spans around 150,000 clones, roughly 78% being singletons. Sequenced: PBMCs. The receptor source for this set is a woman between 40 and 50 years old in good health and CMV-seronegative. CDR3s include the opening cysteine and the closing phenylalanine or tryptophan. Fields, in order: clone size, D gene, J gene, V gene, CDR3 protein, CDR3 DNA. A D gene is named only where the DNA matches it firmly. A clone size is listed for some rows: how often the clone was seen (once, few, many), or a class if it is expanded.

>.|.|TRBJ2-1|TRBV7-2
CASSLLLSAREQFF
TGTGCCAGCAGCTTACTTTTGAGTGCTAGGGAGCAGTTCTTC
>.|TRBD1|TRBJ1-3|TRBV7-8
CASSFLQGVIGNTIYF
TGTGCCAGCAGCTTCCTCCAGGGGGTTATTGGAAACACCATATATTTT
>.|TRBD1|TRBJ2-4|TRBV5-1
CASSNPQGVGDIQYF
TGCGCCAGCAGCAACCCACAGGGGGTTGGGGACATTCAGTACTTC
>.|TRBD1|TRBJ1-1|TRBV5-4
CASSLTGGRTEAFF
TGTGCCAGCAGTCTAACAGGGGGTCGCACTGAAGCTTTCTTT
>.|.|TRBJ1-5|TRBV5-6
CASSGGGGQPQHF
TGTGCCAGCAGCGGGGGGGGAGGCCAGCCCCAGCATTTT
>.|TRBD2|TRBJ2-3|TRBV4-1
CASSHVAGGTDTQYF
TGCGCCAGCAGCCATGTAGCGGGGGGCACAGATACGCAGTATTTT
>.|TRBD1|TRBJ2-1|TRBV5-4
CASSGTGGSYNEQFF
TGTGCCAGCAGCGGGACAGGGGGCTCCTACAATGAGCAGTTCTTC
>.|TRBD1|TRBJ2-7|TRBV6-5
CASRKQQGAEQYF
TGTGCCAGCAGAAAGCAACAGGGGGCCGAGCAGTACTTC
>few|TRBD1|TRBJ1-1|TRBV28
CASSTPGAGGILEAFF
TGTGCCAGCAGTACCCCCGGGGCAGGGGGGATTCTAGAAGCTTTCTTT
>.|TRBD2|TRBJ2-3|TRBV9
CASSSVPGLAGGMTDTQYF
TGTGCCAGCAGCTCAGTCCCGGGACTAGCGGGGGGTATGACAGATACGCAGTATTTT
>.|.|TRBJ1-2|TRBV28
CASSTFPKGVGGYGYTF
TGTGCCAGCAGTACCTTCCCTAAAGGGGTGGGGGGCTATGGCTACACCTTC
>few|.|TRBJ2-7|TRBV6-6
CASSYGGTSEGEQYF
TGTGCCAGCAGTTACGGGGGGACTTCGGAGGGGGAGCAGTACTTC
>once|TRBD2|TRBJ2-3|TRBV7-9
CASSPGGDTQYF
TGTGCCAGCAGCCCGGGGGGAGATACGCAGTATTTT
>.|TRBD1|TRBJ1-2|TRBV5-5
CASSPGQNYGYTF
TGTGCCAGCAGCCCGGGACAGAACTATGGCTACACCTTC
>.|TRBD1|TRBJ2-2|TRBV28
CASSLPGQGSGELFF
TGTGCCAGCAGTCTCCCGGGACAGGGAAGCGGGGAGCTGTTTTTT
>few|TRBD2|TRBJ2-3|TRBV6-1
CASSGAGVAGVGDTQYF
TGTGCCAGCAGTGGGGCGGGGGTAGCGGGGGTGGGAGATACGCAGTATTTT
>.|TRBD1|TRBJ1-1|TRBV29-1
CSVEADRDSKPFF
TGCAGCGTTGAGGCGGACAGGGACTCAAAACCTTTCTTT
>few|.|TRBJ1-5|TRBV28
CASNFAGAKTYQPQHF
TGTGCCAGCAACTTCGCAGGGGCCAAGACATATCAGCCCCAGCATTTT
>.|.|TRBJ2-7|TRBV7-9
CASSFGLRTSYEQYF
TGTGCCAGCAGCTTCGGACTCCGGACCTCCTACGAGCAGTACTTC
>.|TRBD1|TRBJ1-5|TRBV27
CASTTIKGQGIINQPQHF
TGTGCCAGCACCACGATAAAAGGACAGGGGATAATCAATCAGCCCCAGCATTTT
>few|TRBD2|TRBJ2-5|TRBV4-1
CASSLGASGALETQYF
TGCGCCAGCAGCCTTGGGGCTAGCGGGGCATTGGAGACCCAGTACTTC
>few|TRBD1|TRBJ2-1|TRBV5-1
CASSIGWGITGGNEQFF
TGCGCCAGCAGCATTGGCTGGGGGATTACAGGGGGGAATGAGCAGTTCTTC
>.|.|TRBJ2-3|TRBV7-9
CASSSHQGTGTDTQYF
TGTGCCAGCAGCTCCCACCAGGGGACGGGCACAGATACGCAGTATTTT
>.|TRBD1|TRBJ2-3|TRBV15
CATSRSRTGWTDTQYF
TGTGCCACCAGCAGATCAAGGACAGGGTGGACAGATACGCAGTATTTT
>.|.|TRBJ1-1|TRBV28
CASSLVVTGAFF
TGTGCCAGCAGTTTAGTTGTCACGGGGGCTTTCTTT
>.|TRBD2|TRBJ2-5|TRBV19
CASRPQTSGGPRETQYF
TGTGCCAGTAGGCCCCAGACTAGCGGGGGGCCTCGAGAGACCCAGTACTTC
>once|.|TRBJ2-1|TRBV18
CASSRANPPTYNEQFF
TGTGCCAGCTCAAGAGCCAACCCGCCCACCTACAATGAGCAGTTCTTC
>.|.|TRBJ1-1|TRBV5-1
CASSLMSTQNTEAFF
TGCGCCAGCAGCTTAATGAGCACCCAGAACACTGAAGCTTTCTTT
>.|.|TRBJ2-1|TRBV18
CASSPPTGNEQFF
TGTGCCAGCTCACCACCTACGGGAAATGAGCAGTTCTTC
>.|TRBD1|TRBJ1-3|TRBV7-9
CSSSSRQGRSGNTIYF
TGTTCCAGCAGCTCCAGACAGGGGAGGTCTGGAAACACCATATATTTT
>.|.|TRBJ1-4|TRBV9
CASSVGAYPDPNEKLFF
TGTGCCAGCAGCGTAGGGGCATACCCAGACCCAAATGAAAAACTGTTTTTT
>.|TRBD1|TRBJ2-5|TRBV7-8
CASSSSRTGQETQYF
TGTGCCAGCAGCTCCTCCAGGACAGGCCAAGAGACCCAGTACTTC
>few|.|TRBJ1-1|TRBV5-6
CASSLARRDTEAFF
TGTGCCAGCAGCTTGGCGCGGCGGGATACTGAAGCTTTCTTT
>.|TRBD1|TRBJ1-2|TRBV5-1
CASSPGQGLYAGYTF
TGCGCCAGCAGCCCTGGACAGGGGTTATACGCTGGCTACACCTTC
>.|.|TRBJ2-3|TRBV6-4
CASSDRGAGDTQYF
TGTGCCAGCAGTGATCGGGGGGCTGGAGATACGCAGTATTTT
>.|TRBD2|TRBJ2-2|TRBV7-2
CASSLGAGGHTGELFF
TGTGCCAGCAGCTTGGGTGCGGGGGGTCACACCGGGGAGCTGTTTTTT
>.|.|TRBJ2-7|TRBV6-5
CASSRTATYEQYF
TGTGCCAGCTCCCGGACAGCCACCTACGAGCAGTACTTC
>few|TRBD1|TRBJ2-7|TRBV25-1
CASRERTGRKYEQYF
TGTGCCAGCAGAGAACGGACAGGGAGAAAGTACGAGCAGTACTTC
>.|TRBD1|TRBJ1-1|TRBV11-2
CASSTRIGTDTEAFF
TGTGCCAGCAGCACGAGAATCGGGACAGACACTGAAGCTTTCTTT
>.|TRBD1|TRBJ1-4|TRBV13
CASSTRQGPNEKLFF
TGTGCCAGCAGCACAAGACAGGGGCCTAATGAAAAACTGTTTTTT
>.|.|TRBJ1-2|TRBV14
CASSHWTDRGYTF
TGTGCCAGCAGCCACTGGACAGATAGGGGCTACACCTTC
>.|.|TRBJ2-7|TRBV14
CASSQVRAYEQYF
TGTGCCAGCAGCCAAGTCAGGGCGTACGAGCAGTACTTC
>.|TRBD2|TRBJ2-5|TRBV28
CASTLGLAVPALMTQYF
TGTGCCAGCACCCTCGGACTAGCGGTGCCCGCTCTCATGACCCAGTACTTC
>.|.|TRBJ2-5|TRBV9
CASSVAGENQETQYF
TGTGCCAGCAGCGTAGCGGGGGAGAACCAAGAGACCCAGTACTTC
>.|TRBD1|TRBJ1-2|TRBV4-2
CASSQDRGTGGYTF
TGTGCCAGCAGCCAAGACAGGGGGACGGGTGGCTACACCTTC
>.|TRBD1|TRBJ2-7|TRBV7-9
CASSSGTGTYEQYF
TGTGCCAGCAGCTCAGGGACAGGGACCTACGAGCAGTACTTC
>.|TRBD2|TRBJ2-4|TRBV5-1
CASSFGTSGGTADIQYF
TGCGCCAGCAGCTTTGGGACTAGCGGGGGAACCGCGGACATTCAGTACTTC
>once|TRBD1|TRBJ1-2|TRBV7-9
CASSLEDRGQNGYTF
TGTGCCAGCAGCTTAGAGGACAGGGGACAAAATGGCTACACCTTC